The 4 T cell receptor beta chains in this list originate from one sample, sequenced in a study of beta chain features in type 1 diabetes. Broader study findings: In all four CD4+ subsets, TCRB CDR3 length was significantly, moderately reduced in type 1 diabetes.

Of the isolated RNA, all was reverse transcribed, and so the sequenced material was expressed TCRB transcripts. Profiling relied on immunoSEQ multiplex PCR, and the TCRdb table lists in-frame clones only, not all of them. The data show a few hundred thousand clones, with approximately 24% seen just once and approximately 0.011% held by the top ten. Antigen specificity for these receptors is unknown. What was sequenced was naive CD4+ T cells from blood. The origin of the receptors is a woman aged 25 to 39 with type 1 diabetes.

A few counts support this clone. The chain joins TRBV30 to TRBJ2-1; 7 nucleotides line up with TRBD2. The CDR3 has 15 residues. Unmatched junction bases numbered 8, after V lost 2 bases and J lost 4 bases. In germline, CDR1 is GTSNPN, CDR2 SVGIG (reference sequence). The CDR3 is CAWSRGGSGYNEQFF. CDR3 in DNA: TGTGCCTGGAGTCGGGGCGGGAGCGGTTACAATGAGCAGTTCTTC.

The rearrangement joins TRBV5-4 to TRBJ2-1, with 11 bases lining up with TRBD2. This CDR3 contains 15 residues. CDR1 and CDR2 (germline): SGHNT, YYREEE (reference sequence). Germline trimming cut 4 bases from V and 4 bases from J; bases unmatched to any gene: 4. The CDR3 nucleotides are TGTGCCAGCAGCACCCGGACTAGCGGGTACAATGAGCAGTTCTTC. It is translated as CASSTRTSGYNEQFF.

This clone turned up a few times. The chain couples TRBV30 to TRBJ2-1; 12 bases match TRBD2. The CDR3 spans 17 residues. Looked up from germline, CDR1 is GTSNPN and CDR2 is SVGIG (reference sequence). J lost 2 bases, V lost 3 bases, and 8 bases had no gene match. Here the CDR3 reads CAWRDASGRGPYNEQFF. In nucleotides, the CDR3 is TGTGCCTGGAGGGACGCTAGCGGGAGGGGCCCCTACAATGAGCAGTTCTTC.

The genes are TRBV28 and TRBJ2-7; 14 positions agree with TRBD2. Trimming at V came to 4 bases and at J to 1 base, leaving 3 bases not matched to a gene. The CDR3 length is 16 residues. CDR1 is MDHEN, CDR2 SYDVKM, per germline. CDR3 bases: TGTGCCAGCAGTTCGACTAGCGGGAGGGAGTCCTACGAGCAGTACTTC. This sequence encodes CASSSTSGRESYEQYF.